This T cell receptor (beta chain) was found in a study of blood T cells in healthy people across ages. Caucasian individuals from Russia who were healthy and aged about 6 to 95 acted as donors. A minimum of 7 million PBMCs was isolated per sample. From germline, CDR1 is MNHNS and CDR2 SASEGT. CDR3 length equals 15 residues. The J segment lost 2 bases and the V segment lost 0 bases, leaving 3 bases of the junction unmatched. In its sample, this clonotype was seen a few times. A second roughly 6 to 11 cycle PCR used barcoded and J-beta primers. Each cDNA molecule, via a template-switch adaptor with 12 random nucleotides, was tagged. TCRdb reprocessed the 5' RACE reads via MiXCR and lists one record per CDR3 protein. The sample holds some 1.6 million distinct CDR3 sequences; approximately 32% are singletons and the top ten take over 9%.

Material: blood. The chain carries TRBV6-1 and TRBJ2-7, with 8 bases aligning to TRBD2. The clonotype was recovered from a woman in her 30s in good health. CDR3 nucleotide sequence: TGTGCCAGCAGTGAAGCGCCGGGGGGGACCTACGAGCAGTACTTC. Its translation is CASSEAPGGTYEQYF.